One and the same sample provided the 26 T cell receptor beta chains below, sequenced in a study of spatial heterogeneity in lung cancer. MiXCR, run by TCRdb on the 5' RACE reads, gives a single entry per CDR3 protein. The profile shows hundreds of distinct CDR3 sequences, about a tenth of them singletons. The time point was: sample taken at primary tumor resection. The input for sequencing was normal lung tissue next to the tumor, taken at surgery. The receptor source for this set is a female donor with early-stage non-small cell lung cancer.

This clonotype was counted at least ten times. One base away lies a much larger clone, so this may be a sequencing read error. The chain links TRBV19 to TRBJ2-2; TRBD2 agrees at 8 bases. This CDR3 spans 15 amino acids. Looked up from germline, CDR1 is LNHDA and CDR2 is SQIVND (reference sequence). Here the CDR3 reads CASSMTSRSGGEPFF. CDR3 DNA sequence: TGTGCCAGTAGTATGACGAGTCGGTCGGGAGGGGAGCCGTTTTTT.

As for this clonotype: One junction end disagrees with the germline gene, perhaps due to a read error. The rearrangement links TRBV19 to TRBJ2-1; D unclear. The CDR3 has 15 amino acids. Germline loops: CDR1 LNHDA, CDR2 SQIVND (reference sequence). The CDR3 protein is CASTIGPDTYNEQFF. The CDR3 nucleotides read TGTGCCAGTACTATAGGCCCCGACACCTACAATGAGCAGTTCTTC.

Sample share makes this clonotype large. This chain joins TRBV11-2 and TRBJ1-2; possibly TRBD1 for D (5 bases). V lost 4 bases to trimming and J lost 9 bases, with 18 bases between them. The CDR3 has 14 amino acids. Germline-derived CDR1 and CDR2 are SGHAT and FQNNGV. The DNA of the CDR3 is TGTGCCAGCAGCTACCGTACAGGAGTTGGTAGCTACACCTTC. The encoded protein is CASSYRTGVGSYTF.

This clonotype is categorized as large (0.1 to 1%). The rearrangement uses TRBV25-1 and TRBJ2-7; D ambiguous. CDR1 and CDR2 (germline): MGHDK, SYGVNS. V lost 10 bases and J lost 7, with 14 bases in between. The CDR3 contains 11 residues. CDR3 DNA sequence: TGTGCCATCCTACCGCCCGCGGAGCAGTACTTC. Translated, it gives CAILPPAEQYF.

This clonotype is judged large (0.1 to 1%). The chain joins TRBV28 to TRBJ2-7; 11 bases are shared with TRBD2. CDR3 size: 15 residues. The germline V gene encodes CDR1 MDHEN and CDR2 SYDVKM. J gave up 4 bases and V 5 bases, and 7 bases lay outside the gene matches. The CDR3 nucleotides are TGTGCCAGCAGTACCCCTAGCGGGAGGCTGTACGAGCAGTACTTC. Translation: CASSTPSGRLYEQYF.

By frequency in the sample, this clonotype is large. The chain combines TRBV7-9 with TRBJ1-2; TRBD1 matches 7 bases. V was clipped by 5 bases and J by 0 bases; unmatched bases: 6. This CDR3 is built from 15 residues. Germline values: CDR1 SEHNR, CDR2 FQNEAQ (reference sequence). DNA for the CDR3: TGTGCCAGCAGCCCAGGGGACAGCTCTAACTATGGCTACACCTTC. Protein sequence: CASSPGDSSNYGYTF.

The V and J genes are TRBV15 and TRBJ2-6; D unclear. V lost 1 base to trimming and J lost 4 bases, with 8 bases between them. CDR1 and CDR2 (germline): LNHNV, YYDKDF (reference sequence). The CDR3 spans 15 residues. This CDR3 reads CATSRAGSGANVLTF. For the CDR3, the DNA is TGTGCCACCAGCAGAGCTGGTTCCGGGGCCAACGTCCTGACTTTC.

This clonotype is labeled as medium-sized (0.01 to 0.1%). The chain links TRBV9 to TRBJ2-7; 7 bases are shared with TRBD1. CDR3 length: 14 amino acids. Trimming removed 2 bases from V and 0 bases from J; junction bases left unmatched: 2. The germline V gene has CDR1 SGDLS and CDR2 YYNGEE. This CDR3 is CASSVRDSSYEQYF. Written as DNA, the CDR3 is TGTGCCAGCAGCGTCCGGGACAGCTCCTACGAGCAGTACTTC.

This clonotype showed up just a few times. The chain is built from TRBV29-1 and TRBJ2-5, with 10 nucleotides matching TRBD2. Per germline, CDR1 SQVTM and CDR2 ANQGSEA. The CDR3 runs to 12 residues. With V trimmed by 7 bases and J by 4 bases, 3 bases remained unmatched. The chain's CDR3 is CSAAGGPETQYF. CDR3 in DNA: TGCAGCGCAGCGGGAGGGCCAGAGACCCAGTACTTC.

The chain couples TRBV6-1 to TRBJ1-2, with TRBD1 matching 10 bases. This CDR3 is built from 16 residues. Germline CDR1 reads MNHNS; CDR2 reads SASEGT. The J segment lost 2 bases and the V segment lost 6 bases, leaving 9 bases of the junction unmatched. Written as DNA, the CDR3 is TGTGCCAGCAGGAAACTACCGACAGGGGGCAACTATGGCTACACCTTC. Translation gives CASRKLPTGGNYGYTF.

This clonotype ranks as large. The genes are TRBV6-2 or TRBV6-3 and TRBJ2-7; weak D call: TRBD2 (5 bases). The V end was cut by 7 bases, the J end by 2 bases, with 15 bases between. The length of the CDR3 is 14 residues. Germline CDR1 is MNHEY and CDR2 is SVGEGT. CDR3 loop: CASIDEGRAYEQYF. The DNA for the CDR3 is TGTGCCAGCATCGACGAGGGCAGAGCCTACGAGCAGTACTTC.

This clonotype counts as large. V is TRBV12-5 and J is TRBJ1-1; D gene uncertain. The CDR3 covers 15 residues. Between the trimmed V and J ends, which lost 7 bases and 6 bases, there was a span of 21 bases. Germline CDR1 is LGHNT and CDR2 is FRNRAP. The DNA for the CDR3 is TGTGCTAGTGTATGGGCGCAAGGCGGATGGGCTGAAGCTTTCTTT. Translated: CASVWAQGGWAEAFF.

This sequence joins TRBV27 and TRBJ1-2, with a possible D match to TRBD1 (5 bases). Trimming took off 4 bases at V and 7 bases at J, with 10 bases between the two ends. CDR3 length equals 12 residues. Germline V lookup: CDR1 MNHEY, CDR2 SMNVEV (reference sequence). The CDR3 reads CASSSGASGYTF. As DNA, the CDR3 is TGTGCCAGCAGTTCTGGGGCGAGTGGCTACACCTTC.

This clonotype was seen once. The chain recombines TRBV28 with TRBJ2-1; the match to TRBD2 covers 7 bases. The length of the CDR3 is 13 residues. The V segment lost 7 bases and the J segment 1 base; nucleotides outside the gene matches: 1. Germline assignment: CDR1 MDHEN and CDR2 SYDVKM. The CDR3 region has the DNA TGTGCCAGCACAGCGGGGTCCTACAATGAGCAGTTCTTC. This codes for CASTAGSYNEQFF.

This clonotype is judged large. This CDR3 is CASSLALGLAEGETQYF. Here the CDR3 DNA reads TGTGCCAGCAGCTTAGCGCTCGGACTAGCGGAGGGGGAGACCCAGTACTTC. J is TRBJ2-5 and V is TRBV7-2, with 10 bases lining up with TRBD2. J gave up 5 bases and V 0 bases, and 9 bases lay outside the gene matches. The CDR3 sequence is 17 residues long. CDR1 and CDR2 (germline): SGHTA, FQGNSA.

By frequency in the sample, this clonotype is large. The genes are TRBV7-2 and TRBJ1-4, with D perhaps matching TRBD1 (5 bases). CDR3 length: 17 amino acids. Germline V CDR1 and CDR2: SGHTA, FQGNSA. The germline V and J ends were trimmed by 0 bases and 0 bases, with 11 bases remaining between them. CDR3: CASSLAGAATTNEKLFF. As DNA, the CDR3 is TGTGCCAGCAGCTTAGCAGGGGCAGCTACAACTAATGAAAAACTGTTTTTT.

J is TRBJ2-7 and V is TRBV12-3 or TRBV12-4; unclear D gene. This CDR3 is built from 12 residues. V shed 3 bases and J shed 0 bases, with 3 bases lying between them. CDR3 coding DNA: TGTGCCAGCAGTTTCCACTCCTACGAGCAGTACTTC. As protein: CASSFHSYEQYF.

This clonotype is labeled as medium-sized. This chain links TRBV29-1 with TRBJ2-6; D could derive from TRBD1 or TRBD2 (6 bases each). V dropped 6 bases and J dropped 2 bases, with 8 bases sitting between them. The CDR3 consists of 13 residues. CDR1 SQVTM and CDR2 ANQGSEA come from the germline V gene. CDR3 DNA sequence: TGCAGCGTGGGGGGCACTGGGGCCAACGTCCTGACTTTC. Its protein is CSVGGTGANVLTF.

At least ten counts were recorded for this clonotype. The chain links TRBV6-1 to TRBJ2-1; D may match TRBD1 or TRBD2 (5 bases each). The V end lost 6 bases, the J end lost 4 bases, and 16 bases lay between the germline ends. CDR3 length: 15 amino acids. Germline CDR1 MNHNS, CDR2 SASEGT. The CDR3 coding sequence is TGTGCCAGCAGCACAGAGGGGACGGAGTACAATGAGCAGTTCTTC. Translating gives CASSTEGTEYNEQFF.

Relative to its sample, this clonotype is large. CDR3 sequence (DNA): TGTGCCAGCAGCTTCGGATACAATGAGCAGTTCTTC. It is translated as CASSFGYNEQFF. V and J are TRBV5-4 and TRBJ2-1; no firm D call. Trimming removed 2 bases from V and 4 bases from J, with 4 bases in between. CDR3 length: 12 residues. Germline V CDR1 and CDR2: SGHNT, YYREEE (reference sequence).

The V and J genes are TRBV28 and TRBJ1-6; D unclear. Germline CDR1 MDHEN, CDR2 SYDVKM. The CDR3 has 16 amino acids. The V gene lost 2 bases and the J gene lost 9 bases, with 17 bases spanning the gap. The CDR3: CASSLDLPRLTSPLHF. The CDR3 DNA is TGTGCCAGCAGTTTAGATCTGCCGCGACTAACTTCACCCCTCCACTTT.

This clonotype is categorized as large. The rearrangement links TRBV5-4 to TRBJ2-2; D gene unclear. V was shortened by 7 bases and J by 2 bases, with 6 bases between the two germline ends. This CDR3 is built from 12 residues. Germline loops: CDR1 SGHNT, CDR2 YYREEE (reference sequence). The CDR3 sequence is CASGRNTGELFF. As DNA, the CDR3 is TGTGCCAGCGGCAGAAACACCGGGGAGCTGTTTTTT.

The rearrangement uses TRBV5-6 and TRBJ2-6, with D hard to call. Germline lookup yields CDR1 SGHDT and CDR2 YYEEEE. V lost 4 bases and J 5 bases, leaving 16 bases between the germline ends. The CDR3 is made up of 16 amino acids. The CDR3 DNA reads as TGTGCCAGCAGCAACGATTTAGAAACGTGGGCCAACGTCCTGACTTTC. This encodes CASSNDLETWANVLTF.

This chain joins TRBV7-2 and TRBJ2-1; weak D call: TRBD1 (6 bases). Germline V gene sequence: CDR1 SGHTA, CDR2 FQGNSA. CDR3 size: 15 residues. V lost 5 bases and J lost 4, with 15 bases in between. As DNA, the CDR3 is TGTGCCAGCAGCCTAACAACAGGGTCATACAATGAGCAGTTCTTC. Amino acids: CASSLTTGSYNEQFF.

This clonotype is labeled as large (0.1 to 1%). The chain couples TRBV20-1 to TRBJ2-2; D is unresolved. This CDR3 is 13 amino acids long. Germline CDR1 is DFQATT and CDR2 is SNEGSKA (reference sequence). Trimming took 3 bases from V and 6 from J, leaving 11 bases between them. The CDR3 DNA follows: TGCAGTGCTAGCAATGTTCGGCCCGGGGAGCTGTTTTTT. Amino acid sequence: CSASNVRPGELFF.

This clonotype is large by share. The CDR3 here is CASSARTGSSEKLFF. CDR3 in DNA: TGCGCCAGCAGCGCCCGGACAGGGTCGAGTGAAAAACTGTTTTTT. This chain joins TRBV5-1 and TRBJ1-4; 8 bases are a match to TRBD1. The CDR3 totals 15 residues. Per germline, CDR1 SGHRS and CDR2 YFSETQ. V was clipped by 4 bases and J by 7 bases; unmatched bases: 9.